The 20 T cell receptor beta chains in this list originate from one sample, sequenced in a study of CXCR3-negative and CXCR3-positive naive CD8 T cells. The authors made the TRB cDNA libraries by 5' RACE using UMI labels. From its re-call of the 5' RACE reads, TCRdb lists each CDR3 protein once, without DNA. The ten most abundant clones cover 0.85% to 1.4% of a sample with tens of thousands of distinct CDR3 sequences. Sequenced input: naive CXCR3- CD8+ T cells from blood. Described subset: CD45RO-CCR7+CD27+CD95- naive CD8+ T cells lacking CXCR3 (TNR3-). These receptors all come from a human donor in good health. Some clones in this sample may be carry-over from other donors' samples.

The chain uses TRBV30 and TRBJ2-2; TCRdb proposes TRBD1, but this gene call is untestable without DNA. The CDR3 covers 16 residues. Germline loops: CDR1 GTSNPN, CDR2 SVGIG (reference sequence). CDR3 sequence: CAWSGRTDGNTGELFF.

The gene calls are TRBV20-1 and TRBJ2-7. Germline CDR1 reads DFQATT; CDR2 reads SNEGSKA (reference sequence). The CDR3 totals 14 residues. CDR3 in amino acids: CSARDLWGPDEQYF.

The chain links TRBV6-1 to TRBJ1-5; as DNA is missing, the TRBD1 call by TCRdb cannot be tested. Germline V gene sequence: CDR1 MNHNS, CDR2 SASEGT. There are 14 residues in the CDR3. The CDR3 is CATSPAYSNQPQHF.

J is TRBJ1-5 and V is TRBV19; without DNA, the TCRdb call of TRBD1 cannot be checked. The germline CDR1 and CDR2 sequences are LNHDA and SQIVND (reference sequence). The CDR3 extends over 16 amino acids. The CDR3 is CASTPGQGFSNQPQHF.

The rearrangement links TRBV7-9 to TRBJ2-7; lacking DNA, the TRBD1 call made by TCRdb goes unchecked. Per germline, CDR1 SEHNR and CDR2 FQNEAQ (reference sequence). The length of the CDR3 is 17 residues. The CDR3 protein is CASSFPPVGDRSYEQYF.

The chain carries TRBV29-1 and TRBJ1-2; TCRdb selects TRBD1, and the lack of DNA leaves this call unchecked. Germline V gives CDR1 SQVTM, CDR2 ANQGSEA. The CDR3 extends over 12 amino acids. CDR3 residues: CSTSEVAGFNTF.

The V gene is TRBV4-3, the J gene TRBJ2-3; with no DNA, the TCRdb D assignment of TRBD1 cannot be verified. This CDR3 has 13 residues. Germline loops: CDR1 LGHNA, CDR2 YSLEER. The CDR3: CASSQEGAYTQYF.

V gene TRBV4-3 combines with J gene TRBJ2-1; TCRdb's assignment of TRBD1 cannot be checked, as there is no DNA. The CDR3 is 17 residues long. Per the germline V gene, CDR1 is LGHNA and CDR2 is YSLEER. The CDR3 is CASSLGQGYIPGNEQFF.

The chain recombines TRBV25-1 with TRBJ1-1; TCRdb's assignment of TRBD1 cannot be checked, as there is no DNA. This CDR3 is 16 amino acids long. The germline V gene has CDR1 MGHDK and CDR2 SYGVNS. The CDR3 loop reads CASSGYETGAVTEAFF.

The genes are TRBV6-4 and TRBJ2-3; TCRdb reports TRBD1, a call that lacks DNA to check it against. The CDR3 covers 15 residues. Germline CDR1 and CDR2: MRHNA and SNTAGT. The CDR3 protein is CASSDGTGGTDTQYF.

This rearrangement joins TRBV20-1 to TRBJ1-1; TCRdb lists TRBD1, though no DNA is available to test this call. The CDR3 consists of 14 residues. The germline CDR1 and CDR2 sequences are DFQATT and SNEGSKA (reference sequence). CDR3 protein: CSARGTGGGVEAFF.

The gene calls are TRBV19 and TRBJ2-1. Per germline, CDR1 LNHDA and CDR2 SQIVND (reference sequence). CDR3 length: 13 residues. CDR3 amino acids: CASSTSDINEQFF.

The genes are TRBV29-1 and TRBJ1-1. Germline-derived CDR1 and CDR2 are SQVTM and ANQGSEA. This CDR3 comprises 16 residues. Here the CDR3 reads CSVATSGRRANTEAFF.

The CDR3 spells CASSLPVNSYEQYF. The chain combines TRBV28 with TRBJ2-7. Germline values: CDR1 MDHEN, CDR2 SYDVKM. The CDR3 is made up of 14 amino acids.

The chain recombines TRBV6-5 with TRBJ2-1; there is no DNA to check the TCRdb D call of TRBD1. This CDR3 contains 13 residues. Germline CDR1 and CDR2: MNHEY and SVGAGI. The CDR3 protein is CASSYGTGSEQFF.

J is TRBJ1-2 and V is TRBV27; as DNA is missing, the TRBD1 call by TCRdb cannot be tested. The CDR3 contains 13 residues. CDR1 is MNHEY and CDR2 is SMNVEV in the germline V gene (reference sequence). The CDR3: CASSLTGNYGYSF.

The chain combines TRBV23-1 with TRBJ2-7. TRBV23-1 is placed among ORFs of uncertain function. This CDR3 has 15 amino acids. This CDR3 reads CASSQSYLLPYEQYF.

This chain joins TRBV12-3 or TRBV12-4 and TRBJ2-7; there is no DNA to check the TCRdb D call of TRBD1. The CDR3 runs to 14 residues. The CDR3 loop reads CASRSGTAYYEQYF.

The chain joins TRBV4-3 to TRBJ1-1. The CDR3 has 16 amino acids. Germline V lookup: CDR1 LGHNA, CDR2 YSLEER. CDR3 protein: CASSQDGGGANTEAFF.

The CDR3 here is CASSSGLADLSYEQYF. The rearrangement links TRBV7-2 to TRBJ2-7; TCRdb's D gene call, TRBD2, goes unchecked for lack of DNA. The germline CDR1 and CDR2 sequences are SGHTA and FQGNSA. CDR3 length equals 16 residues.